Only one count was recorded for the clone carrying this T cell receptor beta chain. Its antigen is not identified. The V end lost 7 bases, the J end lost 4 bases, and 16 bases lay between the germline ends. Germline V lookup: CDR1 LNHDA, CDR2 SQIVND (reference sequence). This CDR3 spans 14 amino acids. This entry comes from a study of siplizumab effects on memory and regulatory T cells. Overall study findings and caveats: Proliferating siplizumab-cultured Tregs lacked confirmed suppressive function. Neither a naive nor a memory phenotype was assignable to roughly 75-97% of proliferating CD4+ or CD8+ clones. Unstimulated subset assignment was obtained for only a minor fraction of alloreactive clones.

Repertoires were generated with immunoSEQ multiplex PCR, while TCRdb's copy carries only in-frame clones and drops some. Of about 100,000 clones detected, about 90% appear once; the ten largest clones hold approximately 12%. The chain uses TRBV19 and TRBJ1-2; D perhaps matches TRBD1 (5 bases). Specimen: non-Treg CD4+ T cells sorted from blood. The TCR originated in a human donor in good health. The CDR3 here is CASTPPGRGYGYTF. The CDR3 nucleotides read TGTGCCAGTACCCCCCCAGGGAGGGGCTATGGCTACACCTTC.